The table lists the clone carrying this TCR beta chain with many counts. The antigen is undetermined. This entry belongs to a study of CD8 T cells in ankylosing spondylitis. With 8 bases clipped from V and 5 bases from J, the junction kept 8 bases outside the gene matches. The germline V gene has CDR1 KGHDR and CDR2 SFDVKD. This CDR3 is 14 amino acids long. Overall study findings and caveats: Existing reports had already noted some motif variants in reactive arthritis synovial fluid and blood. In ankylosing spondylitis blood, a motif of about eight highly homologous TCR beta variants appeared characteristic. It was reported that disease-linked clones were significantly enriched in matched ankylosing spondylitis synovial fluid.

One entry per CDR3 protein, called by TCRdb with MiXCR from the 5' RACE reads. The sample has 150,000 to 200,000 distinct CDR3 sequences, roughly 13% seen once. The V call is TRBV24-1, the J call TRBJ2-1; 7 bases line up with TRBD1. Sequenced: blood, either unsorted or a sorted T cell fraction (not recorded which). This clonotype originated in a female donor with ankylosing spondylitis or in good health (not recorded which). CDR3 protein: CATNNRDRDNEQFF. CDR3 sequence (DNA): TGTGCCACCAATAACCGGGACAGAGACAATGAGCAGTTCTTC.